This T cell receptor beta chain appears in the sequencing data of a study of glioma-infiltrating T cells. Study overall: Glioblastomas were WHO grade IV, sampled at first diagnosis; low-grade were grade II.

Note on this clonotype: Its antigen is unidentified.

Broader study findings: CDR3 overlap between tissue and blood was very small.

Per germline, CDR1 KGHSH and CDR2 LQKENI. The CDR3 is 16 amino acids. Trimming left V 3 bases short and J 0 bases short, with 14 bases between. Amplification of TCR alpha and beta CDR3 regions from RNA used iRepertoire nested multiplex PCR. TCRdb re-derived calls from the multiplex PCR reads in MiXCR, one entry per CDR3 protein. The sample carries fewer than 500,000 distinct CDR3 sequences, about 40% recorded once. J is TRBJ1-2 and V is TRBV18; D gene unclear. This receptor was identified in a human donor with low-grade glioma or glioblastoma, undergoing nonglioma brain surgery, or in good health (not recorded which). The sequenced sample was glioma tissue, nonneoplastic brain tissue, or PBMCs (not recorded which). CDR3 DNA: TGTGCCAGCTCACCGGAGATACAGATATCTAACTATGGCTACACCTTC. It specifies CASSPEIQISNYGYTF.